Listed here is a single T cell receptor (beta chain). Its antigen is undetermined. The CDR3 length is 15 residues. With V trimmed by 6 bases and J by 2 bases, 3 bases remained unmatched. This entry belongs to a study of spatial heterogeneity in lung cancer. At the level of the study: In tumor regions, TCR transcript counts tracked strongly with a T cell module score from matched bulk RNA-seq. Study-wide points: Tracking of tumor mutation counts was seen in expanded intratumoral alpha and beta TCR counts.

Carried by each TCR cDNA molecule was a unique molecular identifier. In TCRdb, the 5' RACE reads were re-called with MiXCR into one record per CDR3 protein. There are 12,000 or so distinct CDR3 sequences in the sample; less than 15% occur only once, and 15% to 18% lies in the top ten. The time point here: sample taken at primary tumor resection. The source is a male donor with early-stage non-small cell lung cancer. V gene TRBV12-3 or TRBV12-4 combines with J gene TRBJ2-7; 14 bases align to TRBD2. This material consisted of lung tumor tissue, taken at surgery. The CDR3 sequence: CASSPGLAGAYEQYF. CDR3 DNA: TGTGCCAGCAGCCCGGGACTAGCGGGAGCCTACGAGCAGTACTTC.